This T cell receptor beta chain was obtained from a study of blood T cell repertoires in COVID-19 (dated by TCRdb to between 2020 and 2021). About the study as a whole: Collaborator samples came from the United States, Italy and Spain and covered acute and convalescent phases of COVID-19. The material from the prospective study consisted of cDNA or gDNA derived from T cells, B-cell-depleted T cells, or PBMCs. Subjects who had been exposed to COVID-19, were actively infected with it, or had recovered from it provided the deeply sampled blood TCRbeta repertoires that made up the dataset. A freely available public database, intended as a resource for researchers studying the immune response to SARS-CoV-2, is where the repertoires were released. The samples were drawn from two sources: the first 160 participants of the ongoing ImmuneRACE study, and 950 to 1,500 subjects contributed by 6 global collaborators. The sample metadata nearly always contained a de-identified subject ID, COVID-19 status, age in years and sex. Where available, HLA class I and class II types were obtained from metadata supplied by the sample provider rather than from assay-based typing. Broad study findings and their caveats: How much clinical and demographic metadata was included differed by source and by participant, and the metadata was provided uncurated.

From cysteine to phenylalanine, the CDR3 is 16 amino acids long. The DNA shown is the 48-base CDR3, in frame from base 1. Relative to germline, V is missing 2 bases and J is missing 1 base, with 2 bases of the junction outside any gene match. Per the germline V gene, MRHNA is the CDR1 and SNTAGT is the CDR2. With respect to this clone: Its antigen target is currently unknown. There are no base qualities to consult, and no much larger clone falls within one base.

Another Seattle source contributed samples from volunteer blood donors who had recovered from COVID-19. Collaborating institutions collected whole blood in K2EDTA tubes following their own protocols. For TCRbeta analysis, collaborators shipped samples in one of three forms: frozen whole blood, isolated PBMCs, or DNA extracted from either of those sample types. The immunoSEQ Assay, a bias-controlled multiplex PCR, was used to amplify TCRbeta CDR3 regions from genomic DNA. As for the authors' bioinformatics: The number of nucleated cells in each sample was estimated by amplification of reference gene primers within the assay. To quantify the absolute abundance of each unique TCRbeta CDR3 rearrangement, sequence reads were collapsed and filtered. Productive Simpson clonality was computed per sample as the square root of Simpson's diversity index over productive rearrangements. TCRdb carries this immuneACCESS record with in-frame sequences only. Its versions omit some clonotypes, under half of them owing to an unresolved V gene in the studies checked, with the rest unexplained. For V, J and clone size, that table is used; D and trimming come from the DNA. The sample records 250,000 or so clones, around nine tenths of which are singletons. The ten largest account for 0.99% of the sample.

Sequencing was done on a sample of peripheral blood. In this chain, TRBV6-4 is recombined with TRBJ2-2; 9 junctional bases match TRBD2. The receptor was isolated from a woman in her forties who had recovered from COVID-19. The nucleotide sequence is given as TGTGCCAGCAGTGACCGGCGGGAGGGGAACACCGGGGAGCTGTTTTTT. This encodes CASSDRREGNTGELFF.